A selection of T cell receptor beta chains follows, all from one sample in a study of response to subunit inactivated influenza vaccine. A single record per CDR3 protein comes from TCRdb applying MiXCR to the RT-PCR reads. In the table there are 550,000 to 600,000 distinct CDR3 sequences, roughly 10% of which are singletons. The material was PBMCs from blood, obtained on the day of vaccination. Receptor source: a middle-aged man who received an inactivated influenza vaccine. The CDR3 runs from the conserved cysteine through the conserved F or W. Fields, in order: D gene, J gene, clone size, V gene, CDR3 protein, CDR3 DNA. D genes are given only for firm matches. Part of the rows lack a size; the others show once, few, many or a class for expanded clones.

d_call: NA; j_call: TRBJ1-5; clone_size: few; v_call: TRBV24-1; cdr3_aa: CATSESGPPSLPQHF; cdr3_nt: TGTGCCACCAGTGAATCAGGGCCCCCAAGCTTGCCCCAGCATTTT
d_call: TRBD1; j_call: TRBJ1-6; clone_size: NA; v_call: TRBV12-3/TRBV12-4; cdr3_aa: CASRADRGYNSPLHF; cdr3_nt: TGTGCCAGCAGAGCTGACAGGGGATATAATTCACCCCTCCACTTT
d_call: NA; j_call: TRBJ2-2; clone_size: NA; v_call: TRBV20-1; cdr3_aa: CSASVQLTGELFF; cdr3_nt: TGCAGTGCTAGTGTACAGCTCACCGGGGAGCTGTTTTTT
d_call: NA; j_call: TRBJ1-1; clone_size: few; v_call: TRBV4-1; cdr3_aa: CASSQKTQNTEAFF; cdr3_nt: TGCGCCAGCAGCCAAAAGACTCAAAACACTGAAGCTTTCTTT
d_call: TRBD2; j_call: TRBJ2-1; clone_size: NA; v_call: TRBV12-3/TRBV12-4; cdr3_aa: CASSPTSAYNEQFF; cdr3_nt: TGTGCCAGCAGCCCGACTAGCGCGTACAATGAGCAGTTCTTC
d_call: NA; j_call: TRBJ2-7; clone_size: NA; v_call: TRBV7-2; cdr3_aa: CASSLGRGVDYEQYF; cdr3_nt: TGTGCCAGCAGCTTAGGCCGGGGAGTTGACTACGAGCAGTACTTC
d_call: TRBD1; j_call: TRBJ2-7; clone_size: few; v_call: TRBV7-9; cdr3_aa: CASSLDGDGTGAYEQYF; cdr3_nt: TGTGCCAGCAGCTTAGATGGCGACGGGACAGGGGCCTACGAGCAGTACTTC
d_call: NA; j_call: TRBJ2-7; clone_size: many; v_call: TRBV5-6; cdr3_aa: CASSLEEQVDEQYF; cdr3_nt: TGTGCCAGCAGCTTGGAGGAACAGGTTGACGAGCAGTACTTC
d_call: TRBD1; j_call: TRBJ2-7; clone_size: NA; v_call: TRBV12-3/TRBV12-4; cdr3_aa: CASSTGQGAGNEQYF; cdr3_nt: TGTGCCAGCAGCACGGGACAGGGGGCAGGGAACGAGCAGTACTTC
d_call: TRBD2; j_call: TRBJ2-7; clone_size: NA; v_call: TRBV7-2; cdr3_aa: CASTTSGYEQYF; cdr3_nt: TGTGCCAGCACAACTAGCGGCTACGAGCAGTACTTC
d_call: NA; j_call: TRBJ2-3; clone_size: few; v_call: TRBV7-2; cdr3_aa: CASSYLDTDTQYF; cdr3_nt: TGTGCCAGCAGCTACTTAGACACAGATACGCAGTATTTT
d_call: TRBD2; j_call: TRBJ2-5; clone_size: NA; v_call: TRBV3-1; cdr3_aa: CASSQLSGGPTAQYF; cdr3_nt: TGTGCCAGCAGCCAGCTTAGCGGGGGGCCTACGGCCCAGTACTTC
d_call: TRBD1; j_call: TRBJ1-1; clone_size: many; v_call: TRBV5-1; cdr3_aa: CASSEDRLPSWNTEAFF; cdr3_nt: TGCGCCAGCAGCGAGGACAGGCTTCCGTCGTGGAACACTGAAGCTTTCTTT
d_call: NA; j_call: TRBJ2-1; clone_size: few; v_call: TRBV5-6; cdr3_aa: CASSLVPRAYNEQFF; cdr3_nt: TGTGCCAGCAGCTTGGTGCCCAGGGCCTACAATGAGCAGTTCTTC
d_call: NA; j_call: TRBJ1-6; clone_size: many; v_call: TRBV7-2; cdr3_aa: CASSLNPGESPLHF; cdr3_nt: TGTGCCAGCAGCTTAAACCCAGGGGAGTCACCCCTCCACTTT
d_call: NA; j_call: TRBJ2-5; clone_size: few; v_call: TRBV2; cdr3_aa: CASSGLQLYF; cdr3_nt: TGTGCCAGCAGTGGACTACAGCTGTACTTC
d_call: NA; j_call: TRBJ2-3; clone_size: NA; v_call: TRBV4-3; cdr3_aa: CASSQLKKGRVF; cdr3_nt: TGCGCCAGCAGCCAACTTAAGAAGGGGAGAGTTTTT
d_call: TRBD1; j_call: TRBJ1-5; clone_size: few; v_call: TRBV6-2/TRBV6-3; cdr3_aa: CASRPLTGPYQPQHF; cdr3_nt: TGTGCCAGCAGACCACTGACAGGGCCTTATCAGCCCCAGCATTTT
d_call: TRBD2; j_call: TRBJ2-7; clone_size: NA; v_call: TRBV20-1; cdr3_aa: CSSRTSGTYEQYF; cdr3_nt: TGCAGTTCTAGGACTAGCGGGACCTACGAGCAGTACTTC
d_call: TRBD2; j_call: TRBJ2-1; clone_size: NA; v_call: TRBV5-1; cdr3_aa: CASSLGLAGGVYNEQFF; cdr3_nt: TGCGCCAGCAGCTTGGGGCTAGCGGGAGGTGTCTACAATGAGCAGTTCTTC
d_call: TRBD1; j_call: TRBJ2-7; clone_size: NA; v_call: TRBV4-3; cdr3_aa: CASGRDRGTYEQYF; cdr3_nt: TGCGCCAGCGGCCGGGACAGGGGAACCTACGAGCAGTACTTC
d_call: NA; j_call: TRBJ2-4; clone_size: few; v_call: TRBV11-2; cdr3_aa: CASSLRAYPDGDLAKNIQYF; cdr3_nt: TGTGCCAGCAGTTTAAGGGCCTACCCCGACGGCGACCTAGCCAAAAACATTCAGTACTTC
d_call: NA; j_call: TRBJ2-7; clone_size: NA; v_call: TRBV2; cdr3_aa: CASRLATHYEQYF; cdr3_nt: TGTGCCAGCAGATTGGCGACCCACTACGAGCAGTACTTC
d_call: NA; j_call: TRBJ2-7; clone_size: many; v_call: TRBV7-9; cdr3_aa: CAARAVSKGVEQYF; cdr3_nt: TGTGCCGCGAGAGCGGTAAGCAAGGGAGTTGAGCAGTACTTC
d_call: TRBD2; j_call: TRBJ2-3; clone_size: few; v_call: TRBV20-1; cdr3_aa: CSALTWAERGNTDTQYF; cdr3_nt: TGCAGTGCCCTCACCTGGGCGGAGCGGGGGAATACAGATACGCAGTATTTT
d_call: NA; j_call: TRBJ2-3; clone_size: NA; v_call: TRBV5-6; cdr3_aa: CASSFRTAPTDTQYF; cdr3_nt: TGTGCCAGCAGCTTCCGGACGGCTCCCACAGATACGCAGTATTTT
d_call: NA; j_call: TRBJ2-7; clone_size: many; v_call: TRBV6-1; cdr3_aa: CASSDRDAIPYEQYF; cdr3_nt: TGTGCCAGCAGTGACCGCGACGCTATCCCCTACGAGCAGTACTTC
d_call: NA; j_call: TRBJ2-1; clone_size: few; v_call: TRBV11-1; cdr3_aa: CASSLVAGTMSSYNEQFF; cdr3_nt: TGTGCCAGCAGCTTAGTTGCAGGTACTATGAGCTCCTACAATGAGCAGTTCTTC
d_call: TRBD1; j_call: TRBJ2-1; clone_size: many; v_call: TRBV29-1; cdr3_aa: CSAQVGTGTYNEQFF; cdr3_nt: TGCAGCGCCCAGGTCGGGACAGGGACCTACAATGAGCAGTTCTTC
d_call: NA; j_call: TRBJ2-7; clone_size: NA; v_call: TRBV12-3/TRBV12-4; cdr3_aa: CASSLEARPWEQYF; cdr3_nt: TGTGCCAGCAGTTTGGAGGCCAGGCCCTGGGAGCAGTACTTC
d_call: NA; j_call: TRBJ2-2; clone_size: NA; v_call: TRBV5-1; cdr3_aa: CASRPGSRNTGELFF; cdr3_nt: TGCGCCAGCAGGCCGGGGTCGAGGAACACCGGGGAGCTGTTTTTT
d_call: TRBD1; j_call: TRBJ2-1; clone_size: NA; v_call: TRBV30; cdr3_aa: CAWSRFGTGGWNEQFF; cdr3_nt: TGTGCCTGGAGTAGATTCGGGACAGGGGGCTGGAATGAGCAGTTCTTC
d_call: TRBD1; j_call: TRBJ2-7; clone_size: NA; v_call: TRBV7-9; cdr3_aa: CASSLGTGPDEQYF; cdr3_nt: TGTGCCAGCAGCTTGGGGACAGGGCCGGACGAGCAGTACTTC
d_call: TRBD2; j_call: TRBJ2-1; clone_size: NA; v_call: TRBV11-1; cdr3_aa: CASSLGLAGGPKYNEQFF; cdr3_nt: TGTGCCAGCAGCCTGGGACTAGCGGGAGGGCCCAAATACAATGAGCAGTTCTTC
d_call: TRBD1; j_call: TRBJ2-1; clone_size: many; v_call: TRBV5-1; cdr3_aa: CASSLRTGRSSYNEQFF; cdr3_nt: TGCGCCAGCAGCTTGAGGACAGGCAGGAGCTCCTACAATGAGCAGTTCTTC
d_call: NA; j_call: TRBJ2-2; clone_size: few; v_call: TRBV29-1; cdr3_aa: CSAKTGTSNTGELFF; cdr3_nt: TGCAGCGCTAAAACTGGAACATCGAACACCGGGGAGCTGTTTTTT
d_call: NA; j_call: TRBJ1-2; clone_size: few; v_call: TRBV6-2/TRBV6-3; cdr3_aa: CASRGDLPNYGYTF; cdr3_nt: TGTGCCAGCAGGGGGGACTTACCTAACTATGGCTACACCTTC
d_call: NA; j_call: TRBJ2-1; clone_size: many; v_call: TRBV7-2; cdr3_aa: CASSWGHNEQFF; cdr3_nt: TGTGCCAGCAGCTGGGGTCACAATGAGCAGTTCTTC
d_call: TRBD1; j_call: TRBJ1-1; clone_size: few; v_call: TRBV19; cdr3_aa: CASTRRGVTEAFF; cdr3_nt: TGTGCCAGTACTCGCAGGGGGGTCACTGAAGCTTTCTTT
d_call: TRBD1; j_call: TRBJ2-1; clone_size: few; v_call: TRBV5-1; cdr3_aa: CASSWGTGEYNEQFF; cdr3_nt: TGCGCCAGCAGCTGGGGGACAGGGGAATACAATGAGCAGTTCTTC
d_call: NA; j_call: TRBJ2-5; clone_size: NA; v_call: TRBV14; cdr3_aa: CASSQAEGHYRETQYF; cdr3_nt: TGTGCCAGCAGCCAAGCCGAGGGCCACTACCGAGAGACCCAGTACTTC
d_call: NA; j_call: TRBJ1-5; clone_size: NA; v_call: TRBV2; cdr3_aa: CASSGERPPQHF; cdr3_nt: TGTGCCAGCAGTGGAGAGAGGCCGCCCCAGCATTTT
d_call: TRBD2; j_call: TRBJ2-7; clone_size: few; v_call: TRBV6-2/TRBV6-3; cdr3_aa: CASSYVLAGGPHEQYF; cdr3_nt: TGTGCCAGCAGTTACGTCCTAGCGGGAGGGCCCCACGAGCAGTACTTC
d_call: TRBD1; j_call: TRBJ2-3; clone_size: few; v_call: TRBV5-1; cdr3_aa: CASSPRTGGSDTQYF; cdr3_nt: TGCGCCAGCAGCCCCAGGACAGGGGGCAGTGATACGCAGTATTTT
d_call: NA; j_call: TRBJ2-7; clone_size: NA; v_call: TRBV27; cdr3_aa: CASSLSGGGYSYEQYF; cdr3_nt: TGTGCCAGCAGTTTATCCGGAGGGGGATACTCCTACGAGCAGTACTTC
d_call: NA; j_call: TRBJ2-1; clone_size: NA; v_call: TRBV4-1; cdr3_aa: CASSQDVGKFYNEQFF; cdr3_nt: TGCGCCAGCAGCCAAGATGTCGGGAAGTTCTACAATGAGCAGTTCTTC
d_call: NA; j_call: TRBJ2-5; clone_size: NA; v_call: TRBV27; cdr3_aa: CASSLLGSQETQYF; cdr3_nt: TGTGCCAGCAGTTTACTCGGCAGCCAAGAGACCCAGTACTTC
d_call: NA; j_call: TRBJ1-1; clone_size: few; v_call: TRBV30; cdr3_aa: CAWNTVNTEAFF; cdr3_nt: TGTGCCTGGAACACGGTGAACACTGAAGCTTTCTTT
d_call: TRBD1; j_call: TRBJ1-2; clone_size: NA; v_call: TRBV28; cdr3_aa: CASSPLRDSGYGYTF; cdr3_nt: TGTGCCAGCAGTCCCCTCCGGGACAGCGGCTATGGCTACACCTTC
d_call: TRBD2; j_call: TRBJ2-1; clone_size: many; v_call: TRBV29-1; cdr3_aa: CSELAGDSYNEQFF; cdr3_nt: TGCAGCGAGCTAGCGGGAGATTCCTACAATGAGCAGTTCTTC
d_call: TRBD1; j_call: TRBJ2-1; clone_size: many; v_call: TRBV5-4; cdr3_aa: CASSDKTRDRGLITYNEQFF; cdr3_nt: TGTGCCAGCAGCGATAAAACCCGGGACAGGGGTCTTATTACCTACAATGAGCAGTTCTTC
d_call: NA; j_call: TRBJ1-2; clone_size: once; v_call: TRBV20-1; cdr3_aa: CSVGHPGYTF; cdr3_nt: TGCAGTGTTGGACACCCCGGCTACACCTTC
d_call: NA; j_call: TRBJ2-5; clone_size: NA; v_call: TRBV24-1; cdr3_aa: CATSVNRQGGETQYF; cdr3_nt: TGTGCCACCAGTGTCAATAGGCAGGGCGGCGAGACCCAGTACTTC